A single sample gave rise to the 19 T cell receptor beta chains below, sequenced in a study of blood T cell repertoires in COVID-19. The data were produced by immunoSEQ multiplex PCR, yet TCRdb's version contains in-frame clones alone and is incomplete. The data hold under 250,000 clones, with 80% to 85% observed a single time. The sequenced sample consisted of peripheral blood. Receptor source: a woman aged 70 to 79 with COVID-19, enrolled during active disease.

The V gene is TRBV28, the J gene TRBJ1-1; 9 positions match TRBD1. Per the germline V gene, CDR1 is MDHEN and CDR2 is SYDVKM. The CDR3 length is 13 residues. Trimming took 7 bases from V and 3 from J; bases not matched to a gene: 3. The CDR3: CASTQGAYTEAFF. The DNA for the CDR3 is TGTGCCAGCACACAGGGGGCGTACACTGAAGCTTTCTTT.

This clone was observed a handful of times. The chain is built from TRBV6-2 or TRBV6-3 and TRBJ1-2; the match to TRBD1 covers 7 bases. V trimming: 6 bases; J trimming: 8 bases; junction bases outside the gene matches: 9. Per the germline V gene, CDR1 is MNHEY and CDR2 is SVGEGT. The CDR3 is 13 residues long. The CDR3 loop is CASSPTGTNGYTF. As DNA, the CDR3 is TGTGCCAGCAGCCCGACAGGGACCAACGGCTACACCTTC.

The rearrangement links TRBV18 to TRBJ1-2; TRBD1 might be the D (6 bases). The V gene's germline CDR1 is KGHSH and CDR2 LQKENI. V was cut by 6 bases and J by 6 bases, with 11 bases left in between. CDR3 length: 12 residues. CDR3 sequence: CASSQNRDGYTF. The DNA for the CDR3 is TGTGCCAGCTCGCAGAACAGGGATGGCTACACCTTC.

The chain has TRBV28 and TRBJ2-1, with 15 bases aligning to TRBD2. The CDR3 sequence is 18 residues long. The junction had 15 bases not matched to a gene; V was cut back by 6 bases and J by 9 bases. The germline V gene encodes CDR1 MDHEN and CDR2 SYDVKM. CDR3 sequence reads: CASSFGLAGGPTMFEQFF. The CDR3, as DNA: TGTGCCAGCAGCTTCGGACTAGCGGGAGGGCCGACGATGTTTGAGCAGTTCTTC.

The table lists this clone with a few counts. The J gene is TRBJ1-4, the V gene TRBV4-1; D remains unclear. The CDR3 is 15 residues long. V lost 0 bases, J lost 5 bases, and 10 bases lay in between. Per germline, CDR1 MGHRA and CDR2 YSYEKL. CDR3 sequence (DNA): TGCGCCAGCAGCCAAGAACGAGAGTCCAATGAAAAACTGTTTTTT. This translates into CASSQERESNEKLFF.

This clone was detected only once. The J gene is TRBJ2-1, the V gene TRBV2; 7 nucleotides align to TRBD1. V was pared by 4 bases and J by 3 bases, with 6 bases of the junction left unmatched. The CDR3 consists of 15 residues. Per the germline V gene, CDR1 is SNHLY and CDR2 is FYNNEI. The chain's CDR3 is CASSGPQGVYNEQFF. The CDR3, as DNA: TGTGCCAGCAGTGGACCCCAGGGGGTCTACAATGAGCAGTTCTTC.

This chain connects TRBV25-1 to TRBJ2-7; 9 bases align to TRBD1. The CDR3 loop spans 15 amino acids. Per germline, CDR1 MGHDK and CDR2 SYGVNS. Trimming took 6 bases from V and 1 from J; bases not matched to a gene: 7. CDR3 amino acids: CASSRRDRASYEQYF. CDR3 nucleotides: TGTGCCAGCAGCCGACGGGACAGGGCATCCTACGAGCAGTACTTC.

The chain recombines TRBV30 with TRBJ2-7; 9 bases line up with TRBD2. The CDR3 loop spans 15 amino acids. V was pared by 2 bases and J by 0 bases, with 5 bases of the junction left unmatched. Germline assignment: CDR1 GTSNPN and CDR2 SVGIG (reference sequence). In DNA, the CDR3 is TGTGCCTGGAGTTCCCCGACTAGCGGCTCCTACGAGCAGTACTTC. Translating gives CAWSSPTSGSYEQYF.

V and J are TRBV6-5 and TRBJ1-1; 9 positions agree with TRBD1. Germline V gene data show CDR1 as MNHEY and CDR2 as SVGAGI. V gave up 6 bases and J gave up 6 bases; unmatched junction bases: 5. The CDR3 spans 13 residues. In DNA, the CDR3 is TGTGCCAGCAGAAGGACAGGGGACGCTGAAGCTTTCTTT. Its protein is CASRRTGDAEAFF.

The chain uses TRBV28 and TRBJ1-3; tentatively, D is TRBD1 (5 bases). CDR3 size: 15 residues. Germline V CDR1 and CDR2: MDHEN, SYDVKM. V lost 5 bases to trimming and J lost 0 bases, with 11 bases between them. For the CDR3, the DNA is TGTGCCAGCAGTAAAAACAGGCCCTCTGGAAACACCATATATTTT. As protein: CASSKNRPSGNTIYF. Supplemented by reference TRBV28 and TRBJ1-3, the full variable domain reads DVKVTQSSRYLVKRTGEKVFLECVQDMDHENMFWYRQDPGLGLRLIYFSYDVKMKEKGDIPEGYSVSREKKERFSLILESASTNQTSMYLCASSKNRPSGNTIYFGEGSWLTVV.

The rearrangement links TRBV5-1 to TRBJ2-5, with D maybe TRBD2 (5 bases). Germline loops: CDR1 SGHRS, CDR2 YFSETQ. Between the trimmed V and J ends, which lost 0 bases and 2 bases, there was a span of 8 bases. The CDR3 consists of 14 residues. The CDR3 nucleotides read TGCGCCAGCAGCTTGGGGCCGGGGCAAGAGACCCAGTACTTC. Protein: CASSLGPGQETQYF. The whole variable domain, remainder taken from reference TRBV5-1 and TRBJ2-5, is KAGVTQTPRYLIKTRGQQVTLSCSPISGHRSVSWYQQTPGQGLQFLFEYFSETQRNKGNFPGRFSGRQFSNSRSEMNVSTLELGDSALYLCASSLGPGQETQYFGPGTRLLVL.

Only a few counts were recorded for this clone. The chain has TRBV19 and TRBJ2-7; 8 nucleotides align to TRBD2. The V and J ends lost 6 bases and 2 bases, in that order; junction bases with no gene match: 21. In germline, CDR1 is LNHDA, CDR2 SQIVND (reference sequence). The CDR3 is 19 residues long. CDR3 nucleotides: TGTGCCAGTAGCACCAACAGGAAGACTAGCGCCAAGGGAACCTACGAGCAGTACTTC. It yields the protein CASSTNRKTSAKGTYEQYF.

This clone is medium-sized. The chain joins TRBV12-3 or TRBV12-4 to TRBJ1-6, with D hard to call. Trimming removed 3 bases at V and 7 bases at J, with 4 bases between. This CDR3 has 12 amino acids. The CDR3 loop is CASSFRNSPLHF. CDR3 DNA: TGTGCCAGCAGTTTTCGGAATTCACCCCTCCACTTT.

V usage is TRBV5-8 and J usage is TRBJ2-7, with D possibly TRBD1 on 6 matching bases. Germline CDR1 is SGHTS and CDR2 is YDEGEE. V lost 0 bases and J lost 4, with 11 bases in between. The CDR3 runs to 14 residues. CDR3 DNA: TGTGCCAGCAGCTTGGACCAGGGGATGTACGAGCAGTACTTC. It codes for CASSLDQGMYEQYF.

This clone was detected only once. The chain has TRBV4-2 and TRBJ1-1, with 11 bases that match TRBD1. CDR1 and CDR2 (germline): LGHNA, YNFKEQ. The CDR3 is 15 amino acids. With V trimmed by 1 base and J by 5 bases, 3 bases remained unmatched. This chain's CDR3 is CASSQVGQGATEAFF. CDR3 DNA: TGTGCCAGCAGCCAAGTTGGACAGGGGGCTACTGAAGCTTTCTTT.

The CDR3 coding sequence is TGTGCCAGCAGTGAGACAGGGGAGCCCACAGATACGCAGTATTTT. It codes for CASSETGEPTDTQYF. The chain employs TRBV2 and TRBJ2-3; 8 nucleotides agree with TRBD1. This CDR3 is 15 amino acids long. Germline V gives CDR1 SNHLY, CDR2 FYNNEI. Trimming cost V 3 bases and J 2 bases; bases outside gene matches: 4.

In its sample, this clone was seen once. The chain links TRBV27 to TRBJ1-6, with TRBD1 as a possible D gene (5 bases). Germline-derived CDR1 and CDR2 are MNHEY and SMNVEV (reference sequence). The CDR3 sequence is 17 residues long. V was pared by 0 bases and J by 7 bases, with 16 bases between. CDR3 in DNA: TGTGCCAGCAGTTTATCGCAGTACAGGCTGGGGAATTCACCCCTCCACTTT. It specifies CASSLSQYRLGNSPLHF.

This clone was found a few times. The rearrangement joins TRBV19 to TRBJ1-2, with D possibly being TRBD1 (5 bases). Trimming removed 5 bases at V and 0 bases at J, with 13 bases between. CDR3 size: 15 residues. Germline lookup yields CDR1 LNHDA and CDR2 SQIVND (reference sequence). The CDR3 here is CASSETGTSNYGYTF. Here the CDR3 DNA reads TGTGCCAGTAGTGAAACCGGGACTTCTAACTATGGCTACACCTTC.

The CDR3 coding sequence is TGTGCCAGCAGTGAAATCAGCTCTGGAAACACCATATATTTT. It specifies CASSEISSGNTIYF. The rearrangement uses TRBV6-1 and TRBJ1-3, with D unclear. Germline lookup yields CDR1 MNHNS and CDR2 SASEGT. V lost 2 bases, J lost 0 bases, and 5 bases lay in between. The CDR3 has 14 amino acids.